Following are 22 T cell receptor beta chains from one sample sequenced in a study of long-term antiretroviral therapy in people with HIV. Version v3.0 of the immunoSEQ assay ran at survey level. The assay was immunoSEQ multiplex PCR, and TCRdb's table has in-frame clones only and misses some. The repertoire holds around 8,000 clones, 84% seen once, with around 9% in the top ten. Sequenced material: unsorted PBMCs, taken 0.3 years before starting antiretroviral therapy. All receptors derive from a man younger than 45 with HIV.

V gene TRBV30 combines with J gene TRBJ1-2; tentative D call: TRBD1 (6 bases). Trimming cost V 3 bases and J 7 bases, with 15 bases left between them. Per the germline V gene, CDR1 is GTSNPN and CDR2 is SVGIG (reference sequence). The CDR3 is 13 amino acids. The CDR3 region is CAWRGQGQSGYTF. In nucleotides, the CDR3 is TGTGCCTGGAGGGGGCAGGGACAAAGTGGCTACACCTTC. Supplemented by reference TRBV30 and TRBJ1-2, the full variable domain reads SQTIHQWPATLVQPVGSPLSLECTVEGTSNPNLYWYRQAAGRGLQLLFYSVGIGQISSEVPQNLSASRPQDRQFILSSKKLLLSDSGFYLCAWRGQGQSGYTFGSGTRLTVV.

This clone has a handful of counts. This chain's CDR3 is CASSLGNQPQHF. The CDR3 region has the DNA TGTGCCAGCAGCTTAGGCAATCAGCCCCAGCATTTT. This chain joins TRBV7-9 and TRBJ1-5; no clear D. Germline V gene data show CDR1 as SEHNR and CDR2 as FQNEAQ (reference sequence). Deletions cut 1 base from V and 2 bases from J, with 0 bases between. CDR3 length: 12 residues.

J is TRBJ2-3 and V is TRBV5-1, with no clear D. The germline gives CDR1 SGHRS, CDR2 YFSETQ. Trimming removed 0 bases from V and 0 bases from J, with 8 bases in between. The CDR3 runs 15 residues. The CDR3 DNA follows: TGCGCCAGCAGCTTGGTGGGCCAGAGCACAGATACGCAGTATTTT. This encodes CASSLVGQSTDTQYF.

J is TRBJ2-5 and V is TRBV21-1. TRBV21-1 is an annotated pseudogene. The length of the CDR3 is 15 residues. The CDR3 here is CASSKATPSKRPQYF. The CDR3 DNA reads as TGTGCCAGCAGCAAAGCCACGCCCTCCAAGAGACCCCAGTACTTC.

CDR3 sequence (DNA): TGCGCCAGCGGCCGAGGAACCTACAATGAGCAGTTCTTC. Encoded protein: CASGRGTYNEQFF. V is TRBV10-1 and J is TRBJ2-1; D gene unclear. Looked up from germline, CDR1 is WNHNN and CDR2 is SYGVQD (reference sequence). Trimming removed 8 bases at V and 2 bases at J, with 10 bases between. The CDR3 sequence is 13 residues long.

This sequence joins TRBV11-3 and TRBJ2-3, with 8 bases aligning to TRBD1. In germline, CDR1 is SGHNT, CDR2 YENEEA. V was clipped by 5 bases and J by 6 bases; unmatched bases: 7. This CDR3 has 14 amino acids. The CDR3, as DNA: TGTGCCAGCAGCCGGACAGGGCTTGCGGATACGCAGTATTTT. Translated, it gives CASSRTGLADTQYF.

This clone was seen just once. V gene TRBV5-1 combines with J gene TRBJ2-5; D is possibly TRBD2 (7 bases). The CDR3 is made up of 13 amino acids. V dropped 5 bases and J dropped 2 bases, with 10 bases sitting between them. Germline loops: CDR1 SGHRS, CDR2 YFSETQ. CDR3 amino acids: CASRAGQQETQYF. Written as DNA, the CDR3 is TGCGCCAGCAGAGCGGGACAACAAGAGACCCAGTACTTC.

The V gene is TRBV9, the J gene TRBJ2-2, with a possible D match to TRBD2 (5 bases). V lost 3 bases and J lost 0, with 15 bases in between. CDR3 length: 17 amino acids. The germline V gene has CDR1 SGDLS and CDR2 YYNGEE. This chain's CDR3 is CASSAPSGGPNTGELFF. The DNA of the CDR3 is TGTGCCAGCAGCGCGCCCAGCGGAGGACCGAACACCGGGGAGCTGTTTTTT.

The V gene is TRBV28, the J gene TRBJ2-1, with 7 bases fitting TRBD2. V lost 8 bases and J lost 4; bases outside the gene matches: 8. Germline CDR1 and CDR2: MDHEN and SYDVKM. The CDR3 sequence is 14 residues long. The chain's CDR3 is CASSGLGGYNEQFF. The DNA of the CDR3 is TGTGCCAGCTCCGGACTAGGAGGATACAATGAGCAGTTCTTC.

The J gene is TRBJ2-7, the V gene TRBV6-5, with a possible D match to TRBD1 (6 bases). Trimming pared 6 bases from V and 2 bases from J, leaving 14 bases between. CDR1 and CDR2 from the germline V gene are MNHEY and SVGAGI. This CDR3 has 14 amino acids. In nucleotides, the CDR3 is TGTGCCAGCAGATTAGACAGGTTGGCCTACGAGCAGTACTTC. Amino acid sequence: CASRLDRLAYEQYF.

The chain links TRBV29-1 to TRBJ1-2; unclear D gene. The CDR3 extends over 13 amino acids. Germline V gene sequence: CDR1 SQVTM, CDR2 ANQGSEA. Trimming left V 4 bases short and J 1 base short, with 10 bases between. CDR3 residues: CSVVRTGNYGYTF. Here the CDR3 DNA reads TGCAGCGTTGTTAGGACTGGTAACTATGGCTACACCTTC. Complete variable domain (other parts from reference TRBV29-1 and TRBJ1-2): SAVISQKPSRDICQRGTSLTIQCQVDSQVTMMFWYRQQPGQSLTLIATANQGSEATYESGFVIDKFPISRPNLTFSTLTVSNMSPEDSSIYLCSVVRTGNYGYTFGSGTRLTVV.

The V call is TRBV10-1, the J call TRBJ2-1; the match to TRBD2 covers 14 bases. CDR1 and CDR2 from the germline V gene are WNHNN and SYGVQD (reference sequence). The J segment lost 6 bases and the V segment lost 6 bases, leaving 10 bases of the junction unmatched. The length of the CDR3 is 17 residues. The CDR3 DNA follows: TGCGCCAGCAGCGACCCGGGACTAGCGGGAGTAGGCAATGAGCAGTTCTTC. Amino acids: CASSDPGLAGVGNEQFF.

The V call is TRBV4-2, the J call TRBJ2-5; no firm D call. The CDR3 totals 15 residues. From germline, CDR1 is LGHNA and CDR2 YNFKEQ. Trimming pared 4 bases from V and 1 base from J, leaving 13 bases between. In DNA, the CDR3 is TGTGCCAGCAGCCCCGGGCGTGGGTTCCAAGAGACCCAGTACTTC. This translates into CASSPGRGFQETQYF.

The genes are TRBV5-6 and TRBJ2-2; tentatively, D is TRBD2 (5 bases). The CDR3 sequence is 16 residues long. The germline V gene has CDR1 SGHDT and CDR2 YYEEEE. Trimming took 2 bases from V and 4 from J, leaving 15 bases between them. As DNA, the CDR3 is TGTGCCAGCAGCTTTGTTGCGGGTCCTTCCACCGGGGAGCTGTTTTTT. Translation: CASSFVAGPSTGELFF.

V and J are TRBV7-3 and TRBJ2-7; 10 nucleotides match TRBD1. V shed 5 bases and J 4 bases; nucleotides not matched to a gene: 5. The V gene's germline CDR1 is SGHTA and CDR2 FQGTGA. This CDR3 has 14 residues. This chain's CDR3 is CASSKTGGAYEQYF. In DNA, the CDR3 is TGTGCCAGCAGCAAGACAGGGGGCGCGTACGAGCAGTACTTC.

This sequence joins TRBV5-1 and TRBJ2-2; a weak D match, TRBD1 (7 bases). CDR3 length: 16 amino acids. Trimming took 4 bases from V and 5 from J, leaving 18 bases between them. Germline values: CDR1 SGHRS, CDR2 YFSETQ. The CDR3 sequence is CASSQLQGEVTGELFF. The CDR3 region has the DNA TGCGCCAGCAGCCAACTTCAGGGGGAGGTTACCGGGGAGCTGTTTTTT.

The chain couples TRBV7-9 to TRBJ2-7; D unresolved. Germline values: CDR1 SEHNR, CDR2 FQNEAQ (reference sequence). The CDR3 consists of 10 residues. V dropped 11 bases and J dropped 6 bases, with 11 bases sitting between them. CDR3 loop: CALGDIEQYF. The CDR3 nucleotides are TGTGCCCTTGGAGACATCGAGCAGTACTTC.

This chain uses TRBV5-1 with TRBJ1-5; TRBD1 aligns across 10 bases. Trimming at V came to 1 base and at J to 6 bases, leaving 7 bases not matched to a gene. The CDR3 is 16 residues long. Germline CDR1 reads SGHRS; CDR2 reads YFSETQ. The CDR3 bases are TGCGCCAGCAGCTTGACACCCGGGACAGGGGTTCAGCCCCAGCATTTT. Its protein is CASSLTPGTGVQPQHF. Full variable domain (rest looked up from reference TRBV5-1 and TRBJ1-5): KAGVTQTPRYLIKTRGQQVTLSCSPISGHRSVSWYQQTPGQGLQFLFEYFSETQRNKGNFPGRFSGRQFSNSRSEMNVSTLELGDSALYLCASSLTPGTGVQPQHFGDGTRLSIL.

The rearrangement uses TRBV7-8 and TRBJ2-2, with 8 bases that match TRBD2. After removal of 1 base from V and 4 bases from J, the junction contained 5 bases not matched to a gene. The CDR3 is 16 amino acids. Germline assignment: CDR1 SGHVS and CDR2 FQNEAQ. The CDR3 DNA sequence: TGTGCCAGCAGCTTAGGTGCGGGAGGAGGCACCGGGGAGCTGTTTTTT. Translating gives CASSLGAGGGTGELFF.

The V and J genes are TRBV27 and TRBJ2-1, with 7 bases fitting TRBD1. The CDR3 runs 15 residues. Per the germline V gene, CDR1 is MNHEY and CDR2 is SMNVEV (reference sequence). Trimming took 7 bases from V and 6 from J; bases not matched to a gene: 12. The CDR3 DNA sequence: TGTGCCAGCAAAGCCCGACAGGGTAGATTCAATGAGCAGTTCTTC. Translated, it gives CASKARQGRFNEQFF.

The DNA of the CDR3 is TGTGCCAGCAGCCCGGCCCCAGGGGGGGTTAATGAAAAACTGTTTTTT. As protein: CASSPAPGGVNEKLFF. The chain recombines TRBV11-2 with TRBJ1-4, with TRBD1 identical over 7 bases. CDR3 length: 16 residues. The trim removed 5 bases at V and 4 bases at J, leaving 10 bases unmatched. Germline V gene lookup returns CDR1 SGHAT and CDR2 FQNNGV.

This chain links TRBV25-1 with TRBJ1-5; TRBD1 might be the D (5 bases). Germline V gene lookup returns CDR1 MGHDK and CDR2 SYGVNS. Trimming shortened V by 5 bases and J by 3 bases, and 14 bases separated the two germline ends. This CDR3 has 15 amino acids. This chain's CDR3 is CASSPSEGLNQPQHF. The CDR3, as DNA: TGTGCCAGCAGTCCATCGGAGGGGCTCAATCAGCCCCAGCATTTT.